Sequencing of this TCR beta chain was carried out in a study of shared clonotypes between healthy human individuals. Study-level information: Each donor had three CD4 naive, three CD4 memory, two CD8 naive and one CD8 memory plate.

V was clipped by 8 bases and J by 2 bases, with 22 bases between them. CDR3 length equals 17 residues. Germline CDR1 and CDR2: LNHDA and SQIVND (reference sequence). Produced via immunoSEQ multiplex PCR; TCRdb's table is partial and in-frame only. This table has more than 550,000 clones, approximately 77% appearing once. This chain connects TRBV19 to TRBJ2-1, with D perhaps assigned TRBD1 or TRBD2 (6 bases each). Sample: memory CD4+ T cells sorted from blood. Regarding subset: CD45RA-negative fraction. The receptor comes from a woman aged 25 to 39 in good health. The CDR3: CASGWVATRGTYNEQFF. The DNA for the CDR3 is TGTGCCAGTGGATGGGTAGCGACTAGGGGGACCTACAATGAGCAGTTCTTC. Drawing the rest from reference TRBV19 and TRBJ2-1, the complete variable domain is DGGITQSPKYLFRKEGQNVTLSCEQNLNHDAMYWYRQDPGQGLRLIYYSQIVNDFQKGDIAEGYSVSREKKESFPLTVTSAQKNPTAFYLCASGWVATRGTYNEQFFGPGTRLTVL.